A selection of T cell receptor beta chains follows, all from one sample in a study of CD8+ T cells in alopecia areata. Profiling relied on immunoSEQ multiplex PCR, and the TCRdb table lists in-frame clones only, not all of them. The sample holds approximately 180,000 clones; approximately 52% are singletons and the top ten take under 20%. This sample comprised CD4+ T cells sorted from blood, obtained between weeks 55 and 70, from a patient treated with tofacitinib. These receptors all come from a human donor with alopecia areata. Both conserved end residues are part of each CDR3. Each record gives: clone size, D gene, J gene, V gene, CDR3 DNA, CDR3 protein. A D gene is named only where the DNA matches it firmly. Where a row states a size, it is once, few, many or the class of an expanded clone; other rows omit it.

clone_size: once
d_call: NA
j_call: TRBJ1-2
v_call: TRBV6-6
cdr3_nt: TGTGCCAGCAGTTACTCGGGCAGTTACTATGGCTACACCTTC
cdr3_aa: CASSYSGSYYGYTF

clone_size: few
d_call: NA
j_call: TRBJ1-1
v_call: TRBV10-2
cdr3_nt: TGCGCCAGCAGTAGTCAGACGAACACTGAAGCTTTCTTT
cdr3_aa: CASSSQTNTEAFF

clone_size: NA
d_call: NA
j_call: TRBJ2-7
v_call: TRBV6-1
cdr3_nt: TGTGCCAGCAAGACACCGGGTGTTCTGGACGAGCAGTACTTC
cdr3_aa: CASKTPGVLDEQYF

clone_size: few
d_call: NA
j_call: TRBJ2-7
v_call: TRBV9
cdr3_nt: TGTGCCAGCAGCGTAGCGTCCCGGGCAGGGCCCTACGAGCAGTACTTC
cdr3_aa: CASSVASRAGPYEQYF

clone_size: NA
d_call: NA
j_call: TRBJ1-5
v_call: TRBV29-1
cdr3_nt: TGCAGCGCCAAGGGACGGGGCAATCAGCCCCAGCATTTT
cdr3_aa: CSAKGRGNQPQHF

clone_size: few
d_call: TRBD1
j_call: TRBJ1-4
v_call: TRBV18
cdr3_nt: TGTGCCAGCTCACCTACCGGGACAGGGGACGAAAAACTGTTTTTT
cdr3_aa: CASSPTGTGDEKLFF

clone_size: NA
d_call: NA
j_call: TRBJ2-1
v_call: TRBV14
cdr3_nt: TGTGCCAGCAGCCAAGTGCCCAATGAGCAGTTCTTC
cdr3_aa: CASSQVPNEQFF

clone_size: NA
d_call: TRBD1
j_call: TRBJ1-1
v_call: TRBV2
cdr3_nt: TGTGCCAGCAAGGAGGGACAGGGTAACACTGAAGCTTTCTTT
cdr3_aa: CASKEGQGNTEAFF

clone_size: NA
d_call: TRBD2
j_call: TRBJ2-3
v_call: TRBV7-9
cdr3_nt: TGTGCCAGCAACCGGGTACTAGCGGGGGGAACAGATACGCAGTATTTT
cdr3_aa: CASNRVLAGGTDTQYF

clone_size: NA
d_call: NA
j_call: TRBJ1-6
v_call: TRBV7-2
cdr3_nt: TGTGCCAGCAGCCGACTGGGGGCACGGTCACCCCTCCACTTT
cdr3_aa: CASSRLGARSPLHF

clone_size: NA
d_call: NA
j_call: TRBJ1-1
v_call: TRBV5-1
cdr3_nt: TGCGCCAGCAGCATCCAGACAGTGATAGGCACTGAAGCTTTCTTT
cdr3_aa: CASSIQTVIGTEAFF

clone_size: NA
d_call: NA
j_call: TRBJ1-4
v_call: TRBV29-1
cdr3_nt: TGCAGCGTTCTAGGAGAAAAACTGTTTTTT
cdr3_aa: CSVLGEKLFF

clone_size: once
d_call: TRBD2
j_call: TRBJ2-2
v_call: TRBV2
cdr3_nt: TGTGCCAGCGGGGTAGCGGGGACCGGGGAGCTGTTTTTT
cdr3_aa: CASGVAGTGELFF

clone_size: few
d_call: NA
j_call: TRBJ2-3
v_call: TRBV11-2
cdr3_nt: TGTGCCAGCAGCCCGCTCCACTGGGCAGATACGCAGTATTTT
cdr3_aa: CASSPLHWADTQYF

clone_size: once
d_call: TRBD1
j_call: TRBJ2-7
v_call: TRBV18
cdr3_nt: TGTGCCAGCTCACCACAAGGGGGACAGGGGAGTGAGCAGTACTTC
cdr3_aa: CASSPQGGQGSEQYF

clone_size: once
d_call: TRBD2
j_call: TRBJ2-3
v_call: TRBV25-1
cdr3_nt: TGTGCCAGCAGTGATGTCGGGGGGAGCACAGATACGCAGTATTTT
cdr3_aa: CASSDVGGSTDTQYF

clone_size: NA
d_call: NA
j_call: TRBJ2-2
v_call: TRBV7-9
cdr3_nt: TGTGCCAGCAGCTTAGTCCGCCCGAACACCGGGGAGCTGTTTTTT
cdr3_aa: CASSLVRPNTGELFF

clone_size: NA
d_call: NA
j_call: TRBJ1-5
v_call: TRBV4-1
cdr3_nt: TGCGCCAGCAGCCAAGATGGGGATCAGCCCCAGCATTTT
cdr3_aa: CASSQDGDQPQHF

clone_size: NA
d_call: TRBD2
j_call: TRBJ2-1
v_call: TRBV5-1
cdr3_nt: TGCGCCAGCGCTAGCGGGGCCTACAATGAGCAGTTCTTC
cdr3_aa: CASASGAYNEQFF

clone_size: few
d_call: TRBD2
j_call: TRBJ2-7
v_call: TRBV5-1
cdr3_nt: TGCGCCAGCAGCTTGGGGTCTAGCGGGGAATACGAGCAGTACTTC
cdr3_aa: CASSLGSSGEYEQYF

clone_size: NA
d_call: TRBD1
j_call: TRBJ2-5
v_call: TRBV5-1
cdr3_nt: TGCGCCAGCAGCTTAAACACAGGGGTACAAGAGACCCAGTACTTC
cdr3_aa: CASSLNTGVQETQYF

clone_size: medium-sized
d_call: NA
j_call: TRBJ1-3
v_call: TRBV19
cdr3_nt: TGTGCCAGTAGTACCCACCACGCTGGAAACACCATATATTTT
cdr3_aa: CASSTHHAGNTIYF

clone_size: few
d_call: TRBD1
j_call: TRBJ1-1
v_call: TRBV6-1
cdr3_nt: TGTGCCAGCAGTCCCCGGGACAGGGGAACTGAAGCTTTCTTT
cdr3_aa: CASSPRDRGTEAFF

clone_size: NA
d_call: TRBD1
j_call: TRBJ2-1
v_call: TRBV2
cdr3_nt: TGTGCCAGCAGTGAATTGAGGACAGGCTCCTACAATGAGCAGTTCTTC
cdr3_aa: CASSELRTGSYNEQFF

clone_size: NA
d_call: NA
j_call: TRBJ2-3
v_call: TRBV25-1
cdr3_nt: TGTGCCAGCAGTCGACCTAGCACAGATACGCAGTATTTT
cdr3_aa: CASSRPSTDTQYF

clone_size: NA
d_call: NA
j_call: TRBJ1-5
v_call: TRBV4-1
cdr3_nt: TGCGCCAGCAGTAACCCTCAGGGCACTATAGGCAATCAGCCCCAGCATTTT
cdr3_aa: CASSNPQGTIGNQPQHF

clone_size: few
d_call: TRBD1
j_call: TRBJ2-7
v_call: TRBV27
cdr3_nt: TGTGCCAGCAGTTTAGAGGGGGCGAGTTTCTACGAGCAGTACTTC
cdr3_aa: CASSLEGASFYEQYF

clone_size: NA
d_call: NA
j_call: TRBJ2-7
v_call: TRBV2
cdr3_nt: TGTGCCAGCAGTGGCCCCTTGGACGAGCAGCACTTC
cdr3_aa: CASSGPLDEQHF

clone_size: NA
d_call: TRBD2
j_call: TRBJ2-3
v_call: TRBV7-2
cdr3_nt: TGTGCCAGCCTACGCATCGCGGGGGGGAGCTTTGATACGCAGTATTTT
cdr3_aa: CASLRIAGGSFDTQYF

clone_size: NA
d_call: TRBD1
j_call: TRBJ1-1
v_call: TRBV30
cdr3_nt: TGTGCCTGGAGTACGAAACAGGGGGTGAACACTGAAGCTTTCTTT
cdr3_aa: CAWSTKQGVNTEAFF

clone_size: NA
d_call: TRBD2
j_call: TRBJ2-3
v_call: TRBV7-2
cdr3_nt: TGTGCCAGCAGACCTACCCTAGCGGCCCGCACAGATACGCAGTATTTT
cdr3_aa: CASRPTLAARTDTQYF